This T cell receptor (beta chain) was documented in a study of T cell responses to AZD1222 COVID-19 vaccine. A note on this clone: Its antigen is unidentified.

CDR1 SNHLY and CDR2 FYNNEI come from the germline V gene. V was cut by 6 bases and J by 2 bases, with 7 bases left in between. The CDR3 consists of 12 residues. Profiled with immunoSEQ multiplex PCR; TCRdb holds only in-frame clones, not every one. This sample yields about 110,000 clones, of which roughly 92% are seen a single time; roughly 7% belongs to the top ten. Study conclusions and caveats: Only a handful of AZD1222 recipients, more than 5 in all, had baseline seropositivity. Repertoire sampling was restricted to post-peak T cell response timepoints.

This TCR came from an adult in good health. This specimen was peripheral blood, taken on day 0 of AZD1222 vaccination. This rearrangement joins TRBV2 to TRBJ1-2; D is undetermined. The CDR3, as DNA: TGTGCCAGCAGGTTGCAGAACTATGGCTACACCTTC. It specifies CASRLQNYGYTF.